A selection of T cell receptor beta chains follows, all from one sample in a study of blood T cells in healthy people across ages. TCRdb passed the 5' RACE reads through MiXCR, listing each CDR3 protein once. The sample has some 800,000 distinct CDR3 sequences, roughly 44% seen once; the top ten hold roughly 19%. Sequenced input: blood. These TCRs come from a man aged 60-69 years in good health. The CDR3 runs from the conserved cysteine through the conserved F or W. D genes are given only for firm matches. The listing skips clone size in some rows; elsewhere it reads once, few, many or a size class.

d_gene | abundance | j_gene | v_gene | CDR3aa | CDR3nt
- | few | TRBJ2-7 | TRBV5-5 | CASSYGRSSYEQYF | TGTGCCAGCAGTTATGGGAGGAGTTCCTACGAGCAGTACTTC
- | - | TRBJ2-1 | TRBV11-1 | CASSGGPHGNEQFF | TGTGCCAGCAGCGGGGGACCTCATGGCAATGAGCAGTTCTTC
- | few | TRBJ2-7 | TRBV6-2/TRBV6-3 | CASSYSRDGSYEQYF | TGTGCCAGCAGTTACTCGCGGGACGGATCCTACGAGCAGTACTTC
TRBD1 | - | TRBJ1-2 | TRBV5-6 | CASSRGTGAYYGYTF | TGTGCCAGCAGCAGAGGGACAGGAGCCTACTATGGCTACACCTTC
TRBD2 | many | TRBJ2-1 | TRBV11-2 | CASSRSGGTINEQFF | TGTGCCAGCAGCCGCTCGGGGGGGACTATCAATGAGCAGTTCTTC
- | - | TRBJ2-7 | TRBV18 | CASSLTEVSYEQYF | TGTGCCAGCTCACTCACTGAGGTCTCCTACGAGCAGTACTTC
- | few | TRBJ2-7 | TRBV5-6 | CASSYFSDHEQYF | TGTGCCAGCAGCTATTTTTCAGACCACGAGCAGTACTTC
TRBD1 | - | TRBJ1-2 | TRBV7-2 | CASSLAQGGIYGYTF | TGTGCCAGCAGCTTAGCGCAAGGGGGCATCTATGGCTACACCTTC
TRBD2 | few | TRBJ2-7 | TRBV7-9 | CASSRTGTSGGYSYEQYF | TGTGCCAGCAGCCGAACCGGGACTAGCGGGGGCTACTCCTACGAGCAGTACTTC
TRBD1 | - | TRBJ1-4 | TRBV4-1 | CASSQDPSQGVAEKLFF | TGCGCCAGCAGCCAAGATCCGAGTCAGGGGGTGGCTGAAAAACTGTTTTTT
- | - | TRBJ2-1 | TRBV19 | CASSRRGDNEQFF | TGTGCCAGTAGTAGGCGAGGAGACAATGAGCAGTTCTTC
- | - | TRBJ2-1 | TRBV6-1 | CASSEAGSSVDEQFF | TGTGCCAGCAGTGAAGCAGGTAGCTCCGTCGATGAGCAGTTCTTC
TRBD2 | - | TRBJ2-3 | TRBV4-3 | CASSQEIGLAGVPDTQYF | TGCGCCAGCAGCCAAGAGATCGGACTAGCGGGGGTGCCAGATACGCAGTATTTT
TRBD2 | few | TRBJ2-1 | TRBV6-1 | CASTKTSGTYNEQFF | TGTGCCAGCACTAAGACTAGCGGAACTTACAATGAGCAGTTCTTC
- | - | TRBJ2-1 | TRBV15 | CATASGPLGHNEQFF | TGTGCCACCGCCTCCGGTCCCTTGGGACACAATGAGCAGTTCTTC
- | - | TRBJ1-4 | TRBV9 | CASSVAPGASNEKLFF | TGTGCCAGCAGCGTAGCTCCGGGGGCGTCAAATGAAAAACTGTTTTTT
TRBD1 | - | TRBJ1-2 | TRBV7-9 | CASSKQGGVNYGYTF | TGTGCCAGCAGCAAACAGGGGGGGGTTAACTATGGCTACACCTTC
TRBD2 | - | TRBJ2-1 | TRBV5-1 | CASSRGGQTEQFF | TGCGCCAGCAGCCGGGGGGGGCAGACTGAGCAGTTCTTC
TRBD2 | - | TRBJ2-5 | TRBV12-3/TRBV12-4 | CASSFQRGGETQYF | TGTGCCAGCAGTTTTCAGCGGGGAGGGGAGACCCAGTACTTC
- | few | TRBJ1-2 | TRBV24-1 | CATSDFEGEGYTF | TGTGCCACCAGTGATTTTGAGGGAGAGGGCTACACCTTC
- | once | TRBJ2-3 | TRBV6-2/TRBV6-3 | CATRTATDTQYF | TGTGCCACCCGGACAGCGACAGATACGCAGTATTTT
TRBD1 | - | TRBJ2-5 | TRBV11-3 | CASSSPGQFQETQYF | TGTGCCAGCAGCTCTCCGGGACAGTTCCAAGAGACCCAGTACTTC
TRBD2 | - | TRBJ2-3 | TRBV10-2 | CASSESGPRGGTDTQYF | TGCGCCAGCAGTGAGTCGGGTCCGCGGGGGGGCACAGATACGCAGTATTTT
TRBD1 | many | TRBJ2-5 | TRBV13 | CASSSTRQGETQYF | TGTGCCAGCAGCTCCACCCGACAGGGAGAGACCCAGTACTTC
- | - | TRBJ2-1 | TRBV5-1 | CSSSLGWNEQFF | TGCTCCAGCAGCTTAGGCTGGAATGAGCAGTTCTTC
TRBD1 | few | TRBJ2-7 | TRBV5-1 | CASSPGQGRLNYEQYF | TGCGCCAGCAGCCCCGGACAGGGGCGCCTTAACTACGAGCAGTACTTC
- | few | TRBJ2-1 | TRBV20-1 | CSGKGSTGFGSDEQFF | TGCAGTGGCAAGGGGAGTACGGGTTTTGGGTCCGATGAGCAGTTCTTC
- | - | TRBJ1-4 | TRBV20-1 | CSAFSRAQEKLFF | TGCAGTGCCTTTAGTAGGGCACAGGAAAAACTGTTTTTT
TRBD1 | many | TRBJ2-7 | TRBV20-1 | CSALNRDRGTHEQYF | TGCAGTGCCCTTAACAGGGACAGGGGTACCCACGAGCAGTACTTC
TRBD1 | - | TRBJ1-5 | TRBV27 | CASREAGGNQPQHF | TGTGCCAGCAGGGAAGCAGGGGGAAATCAGCCCCAGCATTTT
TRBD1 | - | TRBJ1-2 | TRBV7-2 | CASSRTGPTYGYTF | TGTGCCAGCAGCCGGACAGGCCCGACTTATGGCTACACCTTC
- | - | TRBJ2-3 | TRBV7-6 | CASSLGGRTSTDTQYF | TGTGCCAGCAGCTTAGGGGGTCGTACTAGCACAGATACGCAGTATTTT
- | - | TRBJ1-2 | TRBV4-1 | CASSPRKVSYGYTF | TGCGCCAGCAGCCCAAGAAAGGTCAGTTATGGCTACACCTTC
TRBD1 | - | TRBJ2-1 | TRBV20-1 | CSATQGAQNEQFF | TGCAGTGCTACCCAGGGGGCGCAGAATGAGCAGTTCTTC
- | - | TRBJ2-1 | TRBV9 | CASSVGKRPATYNEQFF | TGTGCCAGCAGCGTAGGTAAGCGGCCAGCAACCTACAATGAGCAGTTCTTC